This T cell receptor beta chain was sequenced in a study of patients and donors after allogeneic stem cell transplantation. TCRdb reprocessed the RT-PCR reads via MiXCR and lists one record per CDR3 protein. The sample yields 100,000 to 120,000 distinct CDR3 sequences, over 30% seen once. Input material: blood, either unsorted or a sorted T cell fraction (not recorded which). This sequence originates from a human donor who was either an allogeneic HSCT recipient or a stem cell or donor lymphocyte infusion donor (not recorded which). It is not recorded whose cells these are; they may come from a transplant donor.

The CDR3 DNA sequence: TGTGCCAGCAGCTTAGAGATGCAGTTCTTC. Amino acids: CASSLEMQFF. The V and J genes are TRBV7-2 and TRBJ2-1; D is unclear. This CDR3 is 10 amino acids long. CDR1 SGHTA and CDR2 FQGNSA come from the germline V gene. V lost 1 base and J 12 bases, leaving 4 bases between the germline ends. Full variable domain (missing parts from reference TRBV7-2 and TRBJ2-1): GAGVSQSPSNKVTEKGKDVELRCDPISGHTALYWYRQSLGQGLEFLIYFQGNSAPDKSGLPSDRFSAERTGGSVSTLTIQRTQQEDSAVYLCASSLEMQFFGPGTRLTVL.